These 24 T cell receptor beta chains were sequenced from one sample in a study of glioma-infiltrating T cells after dendritic cell vaccination. This table comes from immunoSEQ multiplex PCR, and its TCRdb copy is limited to in-frame clones, with some not included. The table lists roughly 47,000 clones, about 85% of them singletons, with approximately 10% in the top ten. The sequencing here drew on blood, taken before dendritic cell vaccination. Receptors were obtained from a human donor with glioblastoma.

The chain joins TRBV28 to TRBJ2-7; 7 nucleotides line up with TRBD1. CDR3 size: 14 residues. The V and J ends lost 5 bases and 2 bases, in that order; junction bases with no gene match: 6. Germline lookup yields CDR1 MDHEN and CDR2 SYDVKM. The CDR3 sequence: CASSGNRGAYEQYF. In nucleotides, the CDR3 is TGTGCCAGCAGTGGAAACAGGGGCGCCTACGAGCAGTACTTC.

The chain combines TRBV7-8 with TRBJ1-5; TRBD1 matches 10 bases. The germline gives CDR1 SGHVS, CDR2 FQNEAQ. The CDR3 spans 20 residues. V lost 0 bases to trimming and J lost 2 bases; unmatched junction nucleotides: 13. The CDR3 bases are TGTGCCAGCAGCTTAGCACCGGGACAGGGGTATACTGGGGGCAATCAGCCCCAGCATTTT. This codes for CASSLAPGQGYTGGNQPQHF.

In this sample, this clone turned up a few times. This chain connects TRBV4-3 to TRBJ2-4; maybe TRBD1 (6 bases). V was pared by 2 bases and J by 0 bases, with 17 bases between. CDR3 length: 18 residues. CDR1 is LGHNA and CDR2 is YSLEER in the germline V gene. For the CDR3, the DNA is TGCGCCAGCAGCCAAAGGGGAAGACAGGTGGAAGCCAAAAACATTCAGTACTTC. Translation: CASSQRGRQVEAKNIQYF.

The CDR3 DNA sequence: TGCAGCGTCCCCGGGATTGATTTCTATGGCTACACCTTC. Translating gives CSVPGIDFYGYTF. The chain combines TRBV29-1 with TRBJ1-2; the D is unclear. V lost 6 bases and J lost 4, with 15 bases in between. This CDR3 spans 13 amino acids. Germline V gene sequence: CDR1 SQVTM, CDR2 ANQGSEA.

The chain recombines TRBV11-3 with TRBJ2-3, with TRBD2 matching over 10 bases. Trimming took 2 bases from V and 6 from J; bases not matched to a gene: 8. In germline, CDR1 is SGHNT, CDR2 YENEEA. The CDR3 contains 16 residues. The CDR3 DNA is TGTGCCAGCAGCTTACGGGCTAGCGGGGGCTCCGATACGCAGTATTTT. Translated: CASSLRASGGSDTQYF.

This clone was counted a single time. This chain connects TRBV12-5 to TRBJ1-1; 9 bases agree with TRBD1. The V gene's germline CDR1 is LGHNT and CDR2 FRNRAP. V shed 5 bases, J shed 6 bases, and the junction held 10 bases outside the gene matches. The CDR3 totals 15 residues. CDR3: CASGAEDRGGAEAFF. CDR3 bases: TGTGCTAGTGGTGCTGAGGACAGGGGAGGCGCTGAAGCTTTCTTT.

This chain links TRBV11-3 with TRBJ2-7; D not certain. The length of the CDR3 is 14 residues. Trimming took off 0 bases at V and 0 bases at J, with 6 bases between the two ends. Germline CDR1 and CDR2: SGHNT and YENEEA. Written as DNA, the CDR3 is TGTGCCAGCAGCTTAGACACGAGCTCCTACGAGCAGTACTTC. Translated: CASSLDTSSYEQYF.

The V gene is TRBV7-2, the J gene TRBJ1-3; 9 positions match TRBD1. The trim removed 4 bases at V and 0 bases at J, leaving 4 bases unmatched. The CDR3 is 16 residues long. The germline CDR1 and CDR2 sequences are SGHTA and FQGNSA. CDR3 protein: CASSSTGGVSGNTIYF. The CDR3 DNA sequence: TGTGCCAGCAGCTCGACAGGGGGAGTCTCTGGAAACACCATATATTTT.

The chain combines TRBV27 with TRBJ1-5; D uncertain. The V gene lost 2 bases and the J gene lost 7 bases, with 15 bases spanning the gap. Looked up from germline, CDR1 is MNHEY and CDR2 is SMNVEV (reference sequence). CDR3 size: 15 residues. CDR3 coding DNA: TGTGCCAGCAGTTTAAGTTCGGGGTTAGGCCAGCCCCAGCATTTT. Protein product: CASSLSSGLGQPQHF.

The J gene is TRBJ2-7, the V gene TRBV10-3; D call uncertain. Per germline, CDR1 ENHRY and CDR2 SYGVKD. This CDR3 has 15 residues. The V end was cut by 2 bases, the J end by 1 base, with 12 bases between. CDR3 DNA sequence: TGTGCCATCAGTGAGGAGGCCCCGCGGTCCTACGAGCAGTACTTC. Amino acid sequence: CAISEEAPRSYEQYF.

The chain uses TRBV14 and TRBJ2-5, with D perhaps TRBD2 (5 bases). The V gene's germline CDR1 is SGHDN and CDR2 FVKESK. The CDR3 length is 16 residues. V was cut by 3 bases and J by 7 bases, with 21 bases left in between. CDR3 bases: TGTGCCAGCAGCCATGTAGACTACAGAATTTCTGGGACCCAGTACTTC. This encodes CASSHVDYRISGTQYF.

This rearrangement joins TRBV11-3 to TRBJ2-7, with 10 bases matching TRBD1. Germline assignment: CDR1 SGHNT and CDR2 YENEEA. The length of the CDR3 is 14 residues. J lost 5 bases, V lost 5 bases, and 6 bases had no gene match. The CDR3 DNA reads as TGTGCCAGCAGCATCCGGGACAGGGGACACGAGCAGTACTTC. Residues: CASSIRDRGHEQYF.

The chain joins TRBV4-3 to TRBJ1-4; a weak D match, TRBD1 (6 bases). Germline assignment: CDR1 LGHNA and CDR2 YSLEER. There are 18 residues in the CDR3. The V and J ends lost 0 bases and 5 bases respectively, with 19 bases between them. The CDR3 sequence: CASSQDGPAGARNEKLFF. DNA for the CDR3: TGCGCCAGCAGCCAAGATGGACCCGCAGGGGCAAGAAATGAAAAACTGTTTTTT.

This clone was counted between two and nine times. This chain uses TRBV5-4 with TRBJ2-3, with D possibly matching TRBD2 (6 bases). V was clipped by 6 bases and J by 2 bases, with 25 bases between them. CDR3 size: 18 residues. Germline values: CDR1 SGHNT, CDR2 YYREEE (reference sequence). The CDR3 loop reads CASTPSQGGWGLTDTQYF. Here the CDR3 DNA reads TGTGCCAGCACCCCGTCGCAGGGCGGCTGGGGACTCACAGATACGCAGTATTTT.

The chain combines TRBV9 with TRBJ2-2; possibly TRBD1 for D (6 bases). The germline gives CDR1 SGDLS, CDR2 YYNGEE. The CDR3 totals 16 residues. V gave up 0 bases and J gave up 4 bases, with 13 bases separating them. The CDR3 protein is CASSVAPQGSTGELFF. CDR3 sequence (DNA): TGTGCCAGCAGCGTAGCACCCCAGGGGAGCACCGGGGAGCTGTTTTTT.

The V gene is TRBV7-2, the J gene TRBJ2-1; D is perhaps TRBD1 (6 bases). This CDR3 has 15 residues. The germline V and J ends were trimmed by 1 base and 8 bases, with 15 bases remaining between them. Germline V gives CDR1 SGHTA, CDR2 FQGNSA. Here the CDR3 reads CASSLENPGADEQFF. CDR3 nucleotide sequence: TGTGCCAGCAGCTTAGAAAACCCAGGGGCGGATGAGCAGTTCTTC.

The chain links TRBV27 to TRBJ2-1, with TRBD1 matching 8 bases. Per germline, CDR1 MNHEY and CDR2 SMNVEV (reference sequence). CDR3 length: 19 amino acids. Germline trimming cut 6 bases from V and 12 bases from J; bases unmatched to any gene: 28. CDR3 coding DNA: TGTGCCAGCAGGGGGGGTCAGGGGGCCGCCCTGACACGGGCGCAGGGGCAGTTCTTC. It codes for CASRGGQGAALTRAQGQFF.

The chain employs TRBV19 and TRBJ2-1; no reliable D call. The CDR3 consists of 16 residues. V lost 6 bases and J 0 bases, leaving 15 bases between the germline ends. Per the germline V gene, CDR1 is LNHDA and CDR2 is SQIVND (reference sequence). Written as DNA, the CDR3 is TGTGCCAGTAGATCCCTTGAGGTGAGCTCCTACAATGAGCAGTTCTTC. Amino acid sequence: CASRSLEVSSYNEQFF.

This chain connects TRBV30 to TRBJ2-5; 11 nucleotides match TRBD2. The CDR3 consists of 16 residues. The junction had 11 bases not matched to a gene; V was cut back by 3 bases and J by 5 bases. Looked up from germline, CDR1 is GTSNPN and CDR2 is SVGIG (reference sequence). The CDR3, as DNA: TGTGCCTGGAGAGGGCTTCTAGCGGGGGGCAGTGAGACCCAGTACTTC. The encoded protein is CAWRGLLAGGSETQYF.

CDR3 loop: CASSSGQGGGNTIYF. DNA of the CDR3: TGCGCCAGCAGCTCCGGACAGGGGGGTGGAAACACCATATATTTT. The gene calls are TRBV5-1 and TRBJ1-3; 10 positions match TRBD1. Germline V gene sequence: CDR1 SGHRS, CDR2 YFSETQ. The CDR3 is 15 residues long. The ends lost 3 bases at V and 3 bases at J; junction bases unmatched: 3.

This clone was detected only once. V usage is TRBV28 and J usage is TRBJ2-5; D possibly corresponds to TRBD1 (6 bases). The DNA end is a closer match to TRBJ2-7, so the J assignment may be wrong. Germline-derived CDR1 and CDR2 are MDHEN and SYDVKM. The CDR3 contains 18 residues. CDR3 in DNA: TGTGCCAGCAGTCCCGCCCCCGTGTGGCAGGACAGCTCCTACGAGCAGTACTTC. This translates into CASSPAPVWQDSSYEQYF.

The chain links TRBV18 to TRBJ2-7; possibly TRBD2 for D (6 bases). The germline V and J ends were trimmed by 2 bases and 7 bases, with 18 bases remaining between them. Germline V gene lookup returns CDR1 KGHSH and CDR2 LQKENI. The length of the CDR3 is 15 residues. In DNA form, the CDR3 reads TGTGCCAGCTCACCAATTTCTGGACTACCATATGAGCAGTACTTC. It codes for CASSPISGLPYEQYF.

CDR3 in DNA: TGTGCCAGCAGTTACGTCGGGGGGACCTCCTACGAGCAGTACTTC. It translates to CASSYVGGTSYEQYF. The rearrangement uses TRBV6-5 and TRBJ2-7, with 7 bases fitting TRBD2. The germline CDR1 and CDR2 sequences are MNHEY and SVGAGI. The CDR3 contains 15 residues. V dropped 2 bases and J dropped 0; count of bases not matched to a gene: 4.

CDR3 DNA sequence: TGTGCCGGGCTTTCTACGCGGGGTACCTACGAGCAGTACTTC. Translated, it gives CAGLSTRGTYEQYF. The chain recombines TRBV2 with TRBJ2-7, with D maybe TRBD2 (6 bases). This CDR3 is built from 14 residues. Trimming shortened V by 11 bases and J by 2 bases, and 19 bases separated the two germline ends. Germline-derived CDR1 and CDR2 are SNHLY and FYNNEI.